This T cell receptor (beta chain) comes out of a study of vaccination and CD4 T cells after COVID-19. Findings and limits, study-wide: Convalescent patients displayed a median roughly 90% of reactive clones emerging only post-vaccination.

A few counts support this clonotype. Its antigen is not known. A much larger clonotype is one base distant, so this may be a read error. The assay that was used to sequence DNA from cultured CD4+ T cells was the Oncomine TCR Beta short-read assay. A single record per CDR3 protein comes from TCRdb applying MiXCR to the PCR reads. The sample has approximately 12,000 distinct CDR3 sequences; under 75% are singletons. V shed 0 bases and J shed 6 bases, with 17 bases lying between them. The CDR3 is 15 amino acids. Germline CDR1 and CDR2: DFQATT and SNEGSKA (reference sequence). Treatment here: approximately 10-day PBMC culture with coronavirus spike peptide pools or control peptides (ViraFEST assay).

The chain uses TRBV20-1 and TRBJ1-2; TRBD1 is a possible D gene (6 bases). This sequence was found in a human donor who had recovered from COVID-19. The sequencing sample was made of CD4+ T cells from blood, cultured in vitro. The DNA of the CDR3 is TGCAGTGCTAGAGAGGGGAGGTGGGGGCGAAATGGCTACACCTTC. Its protein product is CSAREGRWGRNGYTF.